A selection of T cell receptor beta chains follows, all from one sample in a study of blood T cells in healthy people across ages. TCRdb recomputed calls from the 5' RACE reads with MiXCR, one row per CDR3 protein. The sample has roughly 1.5 million distinct CDR3 sequences, approximately 43% seen once. The sample consisted of blood. The origin of the receptors is a young woman in good health. Each CDR3 is given with its conserved first and last residue. Each record gives: clone size, D gene, V gene, J gene, CDR3 DNA, CDR3 protein. D genes are given only for firm matches. Where a row states a size, it is once, few, many or the class of an expanded clone; other rows omit it.

>.|.|TRBV15|TRBJ2-5
TGTGCCACCAGCAGAAACTACCAAGAGACCCAGTACTTC
CATSRNYQETQYF
>.|TRBD1|TRBV9|TRBJ1-4
TGTGCCAGCAGCCAAACCGCCCGCCCGGGACAGGGGGGAGAAAAACTGTTTTTT
CASSQTARPGQGGEKLFF
>once|.|TRBV5-1|TRBJ1-1
TGCGCCAGCAGCTTAGGGACTTTTGTGAACACTGAAGCTTTCTTT
CASSLGTFVNTEAFF
>.|TRBD2|TRBV7-2|TRBJ2-7
TGTGCCAGCAGCTTAGCGTCGGGAGGGTCCGAGCAGTACTTC
CASSLASGGSEQYF
>.|TRBD2|TRBV4-1|TRBJ2-3
TGCGCCAGCAGCCAACGGGGGGGGCTTAGCACAGATACGCAGTATTTT
CASSQRGGLSTDTQYF
>few|.|TRBV27|TRBJ2-3
TGTGCCAGCAGTCCAATCTGGACAGTTATCACAGATACGCAGTATTTT
CASSPIWTVITDTQYF
>few|.|TRBV7-2|TRBJ2-5
TGTGCCAGCAGCGCCGGGGGATGGGAGACCCAGTACTTC
CASSAGGWETQYF
>.|.|TRBV28|TRBJ1-2
TGTGCCAGCAGTCCACTGGGGTCTGGCTACACCTTC
CASSPLGSGYTF
>few|TRBD2|TRBV29-1|TRBJ2-1
TGCAGCGTCCCCCGGCTTAGCGGGAACCTCAATGAGCAGTTCTTC
CSVPRLSGNLNEQFF
>few|.|TRBV29-1|TRBJ1-1
TGCAGCGTTGGTCACACCCCGGCGAACACTGAAGCTTTCTTT
CSVGHTPANTEAFF
>.|TRBD2|TRBV4-3|TRBJ2-7
TGCGCCAGCAGCCAGGGGGTACTAGCGGGAGGAGACGAGCAGTACTTC
CASSQGVLAGGDEQYF
>many|.|TRBV7-2|TRBJ2-3
TGTGCCAGCAGCTTGGGCGGGACTAGCACAGATACGCAGTATTTT
CASSLGGTSTDTQYF
>.|.|TRBV15|TRBJ1-2
TGTGCCACCAGCAGGGGTGGGGGTACCTATGGCTACACCTTC
CATSRGGGTYGYTF
>.|.|TRBV12-3/TRBV12-4|TRBJ2-3
TGTGCCAGCACCCCGGTAGCCGGACGCACAGATACGCAGTATTTT
CASTPVAGRTDTQYF
>.|.|TRBV6-6|TRBJ1-5
TGTGCCAGCAGTTACTTGGTGGGGCACCAGCCCCAGCATTTT
CASSYLVGHQPQHF
>few|TRBD1|TRBV7-6|TRBJ1-5
TGTGCCAGCAGCCGGGACAGTGCAAATCAGCCCCAGCATTTT
CASSRDSANQPQHF
>.|TRBD2|TRBV25-1|TRBJ2-3
TGTGCCAGCAGTGCGGGACTAGCGGACCGCACAGATACGCAGTATTTT
CASSAGLADRTDTQYF
>.|.|TRBV6-2/TRBV6-3|TRBJ2-5
TGTGCCAGCAGTAAAGGGGACATCCGGATTAGCGGGCAGTACTTC
CASSKGDIRISGQYF
>few|.|TRBV28|TRBJ1-5
TGTGCCAGCAGGGCAGGTATACAGCCCCAGCATTTT
CASRAGIQPQHF
>.|TRBD1|TRBV7-2|TRBJ2-7
TGTGCCAGCAGCTGGGGACAGATGTACTCCTACGGGCAGTACTTC
CASSWGQMYSYGQYF
>few|TRBD2|TRBV7-2|TRBJ2-5
TGTGCCAGCAGCTTAGAGTTACTAGCGGGGGATTTAGAGACCCAGTACTTC
CASSLELLAGDLETQYF
>few|.|TRBV4-2|TRBJ2-3
TGTGCCAGCAGCCACGGAGGACTGGAGGCAGATACGCAGTATTTT
CASSHGGLEADTQYF
>.|.|TRBV6-5|TRBJ1-2
TGTGCCAGCAGTTACGGAGGGGGGCTGGGTGGCTACACCTTC
CASSYGGGLGGYTF
>.|TRBD1|TRBV9|TRBJ2-1
TGTGCCAGCAGCGTAGGTCTTGTCGGGACAGGCACCTACAATGGGCAGTTCTTC
CASSVGLVGTGTYNGQFF
>.|.|TRBV20-1|TRBJ1-5
TGCAGTGCTAGCACGGAATTTAAAAATCAGCCCCAGCATTTT
CSASTEFKNQPQHF
>few|.|TRBV20-1|TRBJ2-1
TGCAGTGCTAGAGACCCTCGAGGTCTCAATGAGCAGTTCTTC
CSARDPRGLNEQFF
>.|.|TRBV10-1|TRBJ2-2
TGCGCCAGCAGTGACCGATGGGCCAGGGGAAAATATTCCGGGGAGCTGTTTTTT
CASSDRWARGKYSGELFF
>.|.|TRBV3-1|TRBJ1-2
TGTGCCAGCAGCCTATCCTGGGGGGGGGAGGCTGGCTACACCTTC
CASSLSWGGEAGYTF